This TCR beta chain was captured by sequencing in a study of T-cell reconstitution after alpha-beta-depleted transplantation in children. Preparation of the TCRbeta library was carried out with unique molecular identifiers. TCRdb reanalysed the PCR reads using MiXCR and keeps one entry per CDR3 protein. The sample yields a few hundred thousand distinct CDR3 sequences, roughly 27% seen once. With V trimmed by 4 bases and J by 5 bases, 11 bases remained unmatched. CDR3 size: 16 residues. The germline CDR1 and CDR2 sequences are SQVTM and ANQGSEA. The sequence was obtained from a boy in the first two years of life with Wiskott-Aldrich syndrome, due to receive a stem cell transplant. This chain joins TRBV29-1 and TRBJ2-5, with 12 bases lining up with TRBD2. The source was PBMCs, collected before TCRalphabeta/CD19-depleted stem cell transplant. CDR3 nucleotides: TGCAGCGTTGCGGGATCTAGCGGGAGGGCCTTCGAGACCCAGTACTTC. The encoded protein is CSVAGSSGRAFETQYF.